The 10 T cell receptor beta chains reported below all come from one sample, sequenced in a study of long-term antiretroviral therapy in people with HIV. At survey level, the immunoSEQ assay was run in its v3.0 version. TCRdb's copy holds only in-frame clones and misses some; the assay was immunoSEQ multiplex PCR. This table has 8,500 to 9,500 clones, 65% to 85% appearing once. The source material was unsorted PBMCs, sampled 0.4 years before starting antiretroviral therapy. Receptor source: a man younger than 45 with HIV.

V usage is TRBV6-5 and J usage is TRBJ1-5, with D hard to call. There are 13 residues in the CDR3. V lost 6 bases and J 2 bases, leaving 8 bases between the germline ends. The germline V gene has CDR1 MNHEY and CDR2 SVGAGI. The CDR3: CASRNSGNQPQHF. CDR3 coding DNA: TGTGCCAGCAGGAACAGCGGCAATCAGCCCCAGCATTTT.

The chain has TRBV19 and TRBJ1-5, with D perhaps TRBD1 (5 bases). The ends were cut back, 5 bases at V and 5 bases at J, with 19 bases in the middle. This CDR3 region has 16 residues. CDR1 and CDR2 (germline): LNHDA, SQIVND (reference sequence). The CDR3 DNA sequence: TGTGCCAGTAGTCAACATGGGGGAATCGGCGATCAGCCCCAGCATTTT. It encodes CASSQHGGIGDQPQHF. Supplemented by reference TRBV19 and TRBJ1-5, the full variable domain reads DGGITQSPKYLFRKEGQNVTLSCEQNLNHDAMYWYRQDPGQGLRLIYYSQIVNDFQKGDIAEGYSVSREKKESFPLTVTSAQKNPTAFYLCASSQHGGIGDQPQHFGDGTRLSIL.

This rearrangement joins TRBV6-5 to TRBJ1-3; 8 bases match TRBD1. The germline CDR1 and CDR2 sequences are MNHEY and SVGAGI. The CDR3 has 14 amino acids. J gave up 7 bases and V 5 bases, and 7 bases lay outside the gene matches. CDR3 residues: CASSGQGLANTIYF. Here the CDR3 DNA reads TGTGCCAGCAGTGGACAGGGCTTGGCGAACACCATATATTTT.

The chain uses TRBV7-9 and TRBJ2-7, with TRBD1 matching 7 bases. The CDR3 runs to 13 residues. Germline trimming cut 5 bases from V and 7 bases from J; bases unmatched to any gene: 8. Germline lookup yields CDR1 SEHNR and CDR2 FQNEAQ (reference sequence). CDR3 sequence reads: CASSPPDRVEQYF. CDR3 DNA: TGTGCCAGCAGCCCCCCCGACAGGGTTGAGCAGTACTTC.

CDR3 sequence: CASSLAGERVNQPQHF. DNA for the CDR3: TGTGCCAGCAGCTTGGCCGGGGAGCGTGTCAATCAGCCCCAGCATTTT. The V call is TRBV5-6, the J call TRBJ1-5, with no clear D. The germline V gene encodes CDR1 SGHDT and CDR2 YYEEEE. This CDR3 spans 16 amino acids. V was pared by 0 bases and J by 3 bases, with 13 bases between. The full variable domain, rest sourced from reference TRBV5-6 and TRBJ1-5, is DAGVTQSPTHLIKTRGQQVTLRCSPKSGHDTVSWYQQALGQGPQFIFQYYEEEERQRGNFPDRFSGHQFPNYSSELNVNALLLGDSALYLCASSLAGERVNQPQHFGDGTRLSIL.

This clone has just a few counts. The genes are TRBV28 and TRBJ2-1; 14 positions match TRBD2. Germline V lookup: CDR1 MDHEN, CDR2 SYDVKM. The CDR3 consists of 17 residues. V trimming: 1 base; J trimming: 8 bases; junction bases outside the gene matches: 7. The CDR3 DNA sequence: TGTGCCAGCAGTTTATCGGGACTAGCGGGAGAAGGCGATGAGCAGTTCTTC. It yields the protein CASSLSGLAGEGDEQFF.

The CDR3 here is CASSLAGGAGNTIYF. The CDR3 coding sequence is TGCGCCAGCAGCTTGGCCGGGGGGGCCGGAAACACCATATATTTT. The rearrangement joins TRBV5-1 to TRBJ1-3, with D perhaps TRBD1 (6 bases). Trimming took off 0 bases at V and 4 bases at J, with 11 bases between the two ends. The CDR3 covers 15 residues. The germline gives CDR1 SGHRS, CDR2 YFSETQ. The variable domain in full, completed from reference TRBV5-1 and TRBJ1-3, reads KAGVTQTPRYLIKTRGQQVTLSCSPISGHRSVSWYQQTPGQGLQFLFEYFSETQRNKGNFPGRFSGRQFSNSRSEMNVSTLELGDSALYLCASSLAGGAGNTIYFGEGSWLTVV.

The chain uses TRBV14 and TRBJ2-7, with 7 positions matching TRBD2. The germline CDR1 and CDR2 sequences are SGHDN and FVKESK. V dropped 9 bases and J dropped 4; count of bases not matched to a gene: 9. CDR3 size: 13 residues. This chain's CDR3 is CASPDGGRYEQYF. DNA for the CDR3: TGTGCCAGTCCCGACGGCGGGAGATACGAGCAGTACTTC.

The chain carries TRBV9 and TRBJ1-5, with D possibly matching TRBD1 (6 bases). This CDR3 has 16 amino acids. Germline loops: CDR1 SGDLS, CDR2 YYNGEE. V was clipped by 0 bases and J by 0 bases, with 10 bases between them. This CDR3 is CASSVVGGDSNQPQHF. Here the CDR3 DNA reads TGTGCCAGCAGCGTAGTAGGGGGGGATAGCAATCAGCCCCAGCATTTT.

CDR3 loop: CASSLRGGGAEETQYF. The CDR3 bases are TGTGCCAGCAGTTTACGAGGCGGGGGGGCCGAAGAGACCCAGTACTTC. V gene TRBV28 combines with J gene TRBJ2-5; the match to TRBD2 covers 9 bases. Germline V gene lookup returns CDR1 MDHEN and CDR2 SYDVKM. The CDR3 extends over 16 amino acids. V lost 2 bases and J lost 3; bases outside the gene matches: 7.